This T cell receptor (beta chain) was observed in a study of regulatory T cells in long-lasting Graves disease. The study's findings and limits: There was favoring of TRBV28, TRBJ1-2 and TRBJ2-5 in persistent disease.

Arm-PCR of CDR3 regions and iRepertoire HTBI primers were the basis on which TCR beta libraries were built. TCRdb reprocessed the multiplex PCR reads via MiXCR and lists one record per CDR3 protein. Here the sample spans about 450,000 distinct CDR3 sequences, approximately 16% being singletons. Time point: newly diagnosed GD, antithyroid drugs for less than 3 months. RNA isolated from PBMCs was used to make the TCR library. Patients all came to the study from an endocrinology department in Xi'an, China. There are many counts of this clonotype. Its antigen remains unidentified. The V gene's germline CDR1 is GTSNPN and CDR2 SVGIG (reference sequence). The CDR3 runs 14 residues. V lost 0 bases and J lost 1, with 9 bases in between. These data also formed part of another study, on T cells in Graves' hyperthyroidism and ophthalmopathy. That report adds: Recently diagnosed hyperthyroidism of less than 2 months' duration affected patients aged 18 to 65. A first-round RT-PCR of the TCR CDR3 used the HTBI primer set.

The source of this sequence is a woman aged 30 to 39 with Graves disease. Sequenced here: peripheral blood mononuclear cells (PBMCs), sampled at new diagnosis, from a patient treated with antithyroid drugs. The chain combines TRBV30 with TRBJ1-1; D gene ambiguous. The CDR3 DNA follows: TGTGCCTGGAGTGTACGGGTCAGGAACACTGAAGCTTTCTTT. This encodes CAWSVRVRNTEAFF.